These T cell receptor beta chains were read from a single sample in a study of patients and donors after allogeneic stem cell transplantation. TCRdb re-analysed the RT-PCR reads in MiXCR, keeping a single row per CDR3 protein. The sample carries 150,000 to 250,000 distinct CDR3 sequences, less than 45% recorded once. What was sequenced was blood, either unsorted or a sorted T cell fraction (not recorded which). These receptors all stem from a human donor who was either an allogeneic HSCT recipient or a stem cell or donor lymphocyte infusion donor (not recorded which). It is not recorded whose cells these are; they may come from a transplant donor. The CDR3 runs from the conserved cysteine through the conserved F or W. A D gene is named only where the DNA matches it firmly. The size of a clone is reported for some rows only, either as once, few or many, or as a class for expanded clones.

clone_size: once; v_call: TRBV29-1; d_call: .; j_call: TRBJ2-1; cdr3_nt: TGCAGCGTTGACAGTTACAATGAGCAGTTCTTC; cdr3_aa: CSVDSYNEQFF
clone_size: few; v_call: TRBV7-2; d_call: TRBD2; j_call: TRBJ2-1; cdr3_nt: TGTGCCAGCAGCGTGACTAGCGGTCCCTACAATGAGCAGTTCTTC; cdr3_aa: CASSVTSGPYNEQFF
clone_size: .; v_call: TRBV5-6; d_call: TRBD1; j_call: TRBJ1-2; cdr3_nt: TGTGCCAGCAGCCCGACAGGGGCCCCTAACTATGGCTACACCTTC; cdr3_aa: CASSPTGAPNYGYTF
clone_size: .; v_call: TRBV6-5; d_call: .; j_call: TRBJ2-7; cdr3_nt: TGTGCCACGAGGGGCAGCAGCTCCTACGAGCAGTACTTC; cdr3_aa: CATRGSSSYEQYF
clone_size: .; v_call: TRBV3-1; d_call: TRBD1; j_call: TRBJ2-2; cdr3_nt: TGTGCCAGCAGCCAACCTTTGACAGGGTCCACCGGGGAGCTGTTTTTT; cdr3_aa: CASSQPLTGSTGELFF
clone_size: .; v_call: TRBV6-2/TRBV6-3; d_call: TRBD1; j_call: TRBJ1-2; cdr3_nt: TGTGCCAGCAGCGGACAGGGGGCCTACTATGGCTACACCTTC; cdr3_aa: CASSGQGAYYGYTF
clone_size: few; v_call: TRBV20-1; d_call: .; j_call: TRBJ1-4; cdr3_nt: TGCAGTGCTAGAGATAGGAGGGGGTCGGCTAATGAAAAACTGTTTTTT; cdr3_aa: CSARDRRGSANEKLFF
clone_size: few; v_call: TRBV9; d_call: TRBD1; j_call: TRBJ1-2; cdr3_nt: TGTGCCAGCAGCGAAGGACAGGGGCTGTATGGCTACACCTTC; cdr3_aa: CASSEGQGLYGYTF
clone_size: .; v_call: TRBV25-1; d_call: TRBD2; j_call: TRBJ2-1; cdr3_nt: TGTGCCAGCAGTGAACCGAGAAGCGGGAGTCGGTACAATGAGCAGTTCTTC; cdr3_aa: CASSEPRSGSRYNEQFF
clone_size: .; v_call: TRBV16; d_call: .; j_call: TRBJ1-5; cdr3_nt: TGTGCCAGCAGTCAGGTTGGGGGCAATCAGCCCCAGCATTTT; cdr3_aa: CASSQVGGNQPQHF
clone_size: .; v_call: TRBV9; d_call: .; j_call: TRBJ2-2; cdr3_nt: TGTGCCAGCAGCGTAGCGGTCGCGAACACCGGGGAGCTGTTTTTT; cdr3_aa: CASSVAVANTGELFF
clone_size: many; v_call: TRBV5-8; d_call: .; j_call: TRBJ2-2; cdr3_nt: TGTGCCAGCAGCTCCGGGACAAACCACTTCACCGGGGAGCTGTTTTTT; cdr3_aa: CASSSGTNHFTGELFF
clone_size: few; v_call: TRBV7-2; d_call: .; j_call: TRBJ1-1; cdr3_nt: TGTGCCAGCAGCTTAGATCAGGACGAGGCCTTGAACACTGAAGCTTTCTTT; cdr3_aa: CASSLDQDEALNTEAFF
clone_size: few; v_call: TRBV7-8; d_call: TRBD2; j_call: TRBJ2-1; cdr3_nt: TGTGCCAGCAGCTTAGCAGAGCTAGCGGGTTGGTCCTACAATGAGCAGTTCTTC; cdr3_aa: CASSLAELAGWSYNEQFF
clone_size: few; v_call: TRBV5-1; d_call: TRBD2; j_call: TRBJ2-7; cdr3_nt: TGCGCCAGCAGCTTTCATGGCGGGGGCTCCTACGAGCAGTACTTC; cdr3_aa: CASSFHGGGSYEQYF
clone_size: few; v_call: TRBV7-2; d_call: TRBD2; j_call: TRBJ2-2; cdr3_nt: TGTGCCAGCAGCCCCTCGGGACTAGCGGGCGGGGAGCTGTTTTTT; cdr3_aa: CASSPSGLAGGELFF
clone_size: .; v_call: TRBV10-3; d_call: .; j_call: TRBJ2-5; cdr3_nt: TGTGCCATCAGTATGGGCGGAGAGACCCAGTACTTC; cdr3_aa: CAISMGGETQYF
clone_size: few; v_call: TRBV4-1; d_call: .; j_call: TRBJ1-6; cdr3_nt: TGCGCCAGCAGCCAACCGTGGGGGGTACCCCTCCACTTT; cdr3_aa: CASSQPWGVPLHF
clone_size: .; v_call: TRBV27; d_call: TRBD2; j_call: TRBJ2-5; cdr3_nt: TGTGCCAGCTCCTCGGCGGGAGAAGAGACCCAGTACTTC; cdr3_aa: CASSSAGEETQYF
clone_size: .; v_call: TRBV13; d_call: TRBD1; j_call: TRBJ1-1; cdr3_nt: TGTGCCAGCAGCTTCCCCGACAGGGTAGCTTTCTTT; cdr3_aa: CASSFPDRVAFF
clone_size: few; v_call: TRBV7-3; d_call: TRBD1; j_call: TRBJ1-2; cdr3_nt: TGTGCCAGCAGCTTAAACGGCGGGGACAGGGTCACTAATGGCTACACCTTC; cdr3_aa: CASSLNGGDRVTNGYTF
clone_size: .; v_call: TRBV7-8; d_call: .; j_call: TRBJ1-5; cdr3_nt: TGTGCCAGCAGCTTAGAGGCTGGGGGGCTAGGTCGCAATCAGCCCCAGCATTTT; cdr3_aa: CASSLEAGGLGRNQPQHF
clone_size: .; v_call: TRBV4-2; d_call: TRBD1; j_call: TRBJ2-7; cdr3_nt: TGTGCCAGCAGCCGACCGACAGGGGTCGGCTCCTACGAGCAGTACTTC; cdr3_aa: CASSRPTGVGSYEQYF
clone_size: few; v_call: TRBV18; d_call: .; j_call: TRBJ2-7; cdr3_nt: TGTGCCAGCTCACCCCGGGGACCGCCCTACGAGCAGTACTTC; cdr3_aa: CASSPRGPPYEQYF
clone_size: .; v_call: TRBV5-1; d_call: .; j_call: TRBJ1-5; cdr3_nt: TGCGCCAGCAGCTCTATCTACAGGGCTAGCAATCAGCCCCAGCATTTT; cdr3_aa: CASSSIYRASNQPQHF
clone_size: .; v_call: TRBV12-3/TRBV12-4; d_call: TRBD1; j_call: TRBJ2-5; cdr3_nt: TGTGCCAGCAGTCTCGACAGGGGGGGAGAGACCCAGTACTTC; cdr3_aa: CASSLDRGGETQYF
clone_size: .; v_call: TRBV9; d_call: .; j_call: TRBJ1-3; cdr3_nt: TGTGCCAGCAGCGTTACCCTCCGGGACCTGGGAGGAAACACCATATATTTT; cdr3_aa: CASSVTLRDLGGNTIYF
clone_size: few; v_call: TRBV20-1; d_call: .; j_call: TRBJ2-7; cdr3_nt: TGCAGTGCCCTCAGCGGGCACTCGTACGAGCAGTACTTC; cdr3_aa: CSALSGHSYEQYF
clone_size: .; v_call: TRBV20-1; d_call: TRBD1; j_call: TRBJ2-1; cdr3_nt: TGCAGTGCTAGATCGACAGGGTCCTACAATGAGCAGTTCTTC; cdr3_aa: CSARSTGSYNEQFF
clone_size: few; v_call: TRBV20-1; d_call: .; j_call: TRBJ2-3; cdr3_nt: TGCAGTGCTTCTTATACGGGATCTACAGATACGCAGTATTTT; cdr3_aa: CSASYTGSTDTQYF
clone_size: once; v_call: TRBV11-2; d_call: TRBD1; j_call: TRBJ1-4; cdr3_nt: TGTGCCAGCAGCTTAGGCCACTTGACAGGGAGGAAGGGCAACGGTAATGAAAAACTGTTTTTT; cdr3_aa: CASSLGHLTGRKGNGNEKLFF
clone_size: .; v_call: TRBV28; d_call: TRBD2; j_call: TRBJ2-3; cdr3_nt: TGTGCCAGAGCGGGAAGGACAGATACGCAGTATTTT; cdr3_aa: CARAGRTDTQYF
clone_size: .; v_call: TRBV27; d_call: TRBD2; j_call: TRBJ2-1; cdr3_nt: TGTGCCAGCAGTTTATTTTCTAGCGGGGGGTTGAAGCAGTTCTTC; cdr3_aa: CASSLFSSGGLKQFF
clone_size: .; v_call: TRBV12-3/TRBV12-4; d_call: .; j_call: TRBJ2-7; cdr3_nt: TGTGCCAGCAGTTTGGAACTCGATCTCTACGAGCAGTACTTC; cdr3_aa: CASSLELDLYEQYF
clone_size: .; v_call: TRBV12-3/TRBV12-4; d_call: .; j_call: TRBJ1-1; cdr3_nt: TGTGCCAGCAGTTTAGCACAGACGGGGAACACTGAAGCTTTCTTT; cdr3_aa: CASSLAQTGNTEAFF
clone_size: .; v_call: TRBV4-2; d_call: .; j_call: TRBJ1-2; cdr3_nt: TGTGCCAGCAGCGGACAAGGTGGCTACACTTTC; cdr3_aa: CASSGQGGYTF
clone_size: .; v_call: TRBV12-3/TRBV12-4; d_call: TRBD2; j_call: TRBJ2-2; cdr3_nt: TGTGCCAGCACCCCCCGGGAGGCCGGGGAGCTGTTTTTT; cdr3_aa: CASTPREAGELFF
clone_size: few; v_call: TRBV6-6; d_call: .; j_call: TRBJ1-3; cdr3_nt: TGTGCCAGCAGTTACGGATGGGGCAGGTCCTCTGGAAACACCATATATTTT; cdr3_aa: CASSYGWGRSSGNTIYF
clone_size: many; v_call: TRBV7-8; d_call: .; j_call: TRBJ1-1; cdr3_nt: TGTGCCAGCAGCAAACAGGGTTGGACTGAAGCTTTCTTT; cdr3_aa: CASSKQGWTEAFF
clone_size: .; v_call: TRBV7-9; d_call: .; j_call: TRBJ1-2; cdr3_nt: TGTGCCAGCAGCTTAGCGGCAGGGGAATACTATGGCTACACCTTC; cdr3_aa: CASSLAAGEYYGYTF
clone_size: .; v_call: TRBV4-3; d_call: .; j_call: TRBJ1-4; cdr3_nt: TGCGCCAGCAGCCAGGGGGGGGCTGAAAAACTGTTTTTT; cdr3_aa: CASSQGGAEKLFF
clone_size: .; v_call: TRBV6-6; d_call: .; j_call: TRBJ1-1; cdr3_nt: TGTGCCAGCAGTTATGGGGGTGTATCCCCGAACACTGAAGCTTTCTTT; cdr3_aa: CASSYGGVSPNTEAFF
clone_size: .; v_call: TRBV28; d_call: TRBD1; j_call: TRBJ2-7; cdr3_nt: TGTGCCAGCAGTTTATGGACAGGGGTTAACGAGCAGTACTTC; cdr3_aa: CASSLWTGVNEQYF
clone_size: few; v_call: TRBV7-9; d_call: .; j_call: TRBJ1-1; cdr3_nt: TGTGCCAGCAGCCCTCCGGTCGGGCAGAAAAGGTGGGGCGACACTGAAGCTTTCTTT; cdr3_aa: CASSPPVGQKRWGDTEAFF
clone_size: .; v_call: TRBV6-5; d_call: TRBD1; j_call: TRBJ1-4; cdr3_nt: TGTGCCAGCAGTTATACTTTCGGTGGAGGGGGCCAGAGGGAAAAACTGTTTTTT; cdr3_aa: CASSYTFGGGGQREKLFF
clone_size: once; v_call: TRBV6-5; d_call: .; j_call: TRBJ2-5; cdr3_nt: TGTGCCAGCAGCCGACTCCCAGACTTCCAAGAGACCCAGTACTTC; cdr3_aa: CASSRLPDFQETQYF
clone_size: few; v_call: TRBV2; d_call: .; j_call: TRBJ1-1; cdr3_nt: TGTGCCAGCCTTGGGGCTGAGACTGAAGCTTTCTTT; cdr3_aa: CASLGAETEAFF
clone_size: few; v_call: TRBV5-6; d_call: TRBD1; j_call: TRBJ2-7; cdr3_nt: TGTGCCAGCAGCCGGGGACAGGGGTCGTCCTACGAGCAGTACTTC; cdr3_aa: CASSRGQGSSYEQYF
clone_size: few; v_call: TRBV5-6; d_call: .; j_call: TRBJ2-1; cdr3_nt: TGTGCCAGCAGCTCCCCGTTCGGGAGTTACAATGAGCAGTTCTTC; cdr3_aa: CASSSPFGSYNEQFF
clone_size: .; v_call: TRBV12-3/TRBV12-4; d_call: TRBD2; j_call: TRBJ2-1; cdr3_nt: TGTGCCAGCAGTTCACCGGGACTAGCGGCTTACAATGAGCAGTTCTTC; cdr3_aa: CASSSPGLAAYNEQFF
clone_size: few; v_call: TRBV21-1; d_call: .; j_call: TRBJ1-2; cdr3_nt: TGTGCCAGCAGACCGTCGCGTCGGGGGGCTAGATATGGCTACACCTTC; cdr3_aa: CASRPSRRGARYGYTF
clone_size: few; v_call: TRBV7-9; d_call: .; j_call: TRBJ2-5; cdr3_nt: TGTGCCAGCAGCTTGACTGATATTTTTGAGACCCAGTACTTC; cdr3_aa: CASSLTDIFETQYF
clone_size: .; v_call: TRBV27; d_call: .; j_call: TRBJ2-1; cdr3_nt: TGTGCCAGCACCGGACAGTACAATGAGCAGTTCTTC; cdr3_aa: CASTGQYNEQFF
clone_size: once; v_call: TRBV19; d_call: TRBD2; j_call: TRBJ2-3; cdr3_nt: TGTGCCAGTAGTATAGTGACTAGCGGGAGTGATACGCAGTATTTT; cdr3_aa: CASSIVTSGSDTQYF
clone_size: .; v_call: TRBV20-1; d_call: .; j_call: TRBJ1-1; cdr3_nt: TGCAGTGTTAAGGGACAACGGGATCTCGGGACTGAAGCTTTCTTT; cdr3_aa: CSVKGQRDLGTEAFF
clone_size: .; v_call: TRBV6-5; d_call: .; j_call: TRBJ1-2; cdr3_nt: TGTGCCAGCAGTTATTCTGGACAGTACAGCTATGGCTACACCTTC; cdr3_aa: CASSYSGQYSYGYTF
clone_size: few; v_call: TRBV5-1; d_call: TRBD2; j_call: TRBJ2-1; cdr3_nt: TGCGCCAGCAGCTTGGCTCTAGCGGGATATGATGAGCAGTTCTTC; cdr3_aa: CASSLALAGYDEQFF
clone_size: .; v_call: TRBV28; d_call: TRBD2; j_call: TRBJ2-7; cdr3_nt: TGTGCCAGCAGTTTAAGTCTAGCGGGAGCTCCGGGCTACGAGCAGTACTTC; cdr3_aa: CASSLSLAGAPGYEQYF
clone_size: few; v_call: TRBV12-3/TRBV12-4; d_call: .; j_call: TRBJ1-3; cdr3_nt: TGTGCCAGCAGCCCCCGAGGACAGCTCCCCGGAAACACCATATATTTT; cdr3_aa: CASSPRGQLPGNTIYF